Listed below are T cell receptor beta chains from one sample, sequenced in a study of CD8 T cells in ankylosing spondylitis. TCRdb passed the 5' RACE reads through MiXCR, listing each CDR3 protein once. Of 240,000 or so distinct CDR3 sequences in the sample, 8.6% were seen once. Material: blood, either unsorted or a sorted T cell fraction (not recorded which). These receptors came from a male donor with ankylosing spondylitis or in good health (not recorded which). CDR3s include the opening cysteine and the closing phenylalanine or tryptophan. Fields, in order: CDR3 DNA, CDR3 protein, V gene, clone size, J gene, D gene, CDR3 length. The D gene is left open where the match is weak. Part of the rows lack a size; the others show once, few, many or a class for expanded clones.

CDR3nt: TGTGCCAGCACCCCCGGCCTGGGGGGCACTGAGCAGTTCTTC
CDR3aa: CASTPGLGGTEQFF
v_gene: TRBV7-9
abundance: NA
j_gene: TRBJ2-1
d_gene: NA
len: 14

CDR3nt: TGCAGTGCTAGTCCCCTGGGGGGTAGCGGGAGAAGGAGCACAGATACGCAGTATTTT
CDR3aa: CSASPLGGSGRRSTDTQYF
v_gene: TRBV20-1
abundance: NA
j_gene: TRBJ2-3
d_gene: TRBD2
len: 19

CDR3nt: TGTGCCATCAGTGAGTTACAGACCACTAACTATGGCTACACCTTC
CDR3aa: CAISELQTTNYGYTF
v_gene: TRBV10-3
abundance: NA
j_gene: TRBJ1-2
d_gene: NA
len: 15

CDR3nt: TGTGCCAGCAGTTACTCGGTCAGTAACACCGGGGAGCTGTTTTTT
CDR3aa: CASSYSVSNTGELFF
v_gene: TRBV6-2/TRBV6-3
abundance: many
j_gene: TRBJ2-2
d_gene: NA
len: 15

CDR3nt: TGCGCCAGCAGTCACCCCAAAGGGCAGGGTAGGAATCAGCCCCAGCATTTT
CDR3aa: CASSHPKGQGRNQPQHF
v_gene: TRBV23-1
abundance: NA
j_gene: TRBJ1-5
d_gene: NA
len: 17

CDR3nt: TGTGCCAGCAGTCTCTTGGCGGGCCCGGACGACAATGAGCAGTTCTTC
CDR3aa: CASSLLAGPDDNEQFF
v_gene: TRBV7-6
abundance: many
j_gene: TRBJ2-1
d_gene: NA
len: 16

CDR3nt: TGTGCCAGCAGACCGGGGACCCCAGGTGACGATGAGCAGTTCTTC
CDR3aa: CASRPGTPGDDEQFF
v_gene: TRBV12-3/TRBV12-4
abundance: many
j_gene: TRBJ2-1
d_gene: NA
len: 15

CDR3nt: TGTGCCAGCAGGCCGCCGGGACAGCACTATGGCTACACCTTC
CDR3aa: CASRPPGQHYGYTF
v_gene: TRBV28
abundance: many
j_gene: TRBJ1-2
d_gene: TRBD1
len: 14

CDR3nt: TGTGCCAGCAGTGAAGGATGGGGACGTCCAAATGAGCAGTTCTTC
CDR3aa: CASSEGWGRPNEQFF
v_gene: TRBV6-1
abundance: many
j_gene: TRBJ2-1
d_gene: NA
len: 15

CDR3nt: TGCAGTGCTAGAGACAGTGCTGTCGGGTCGAATTCACCCCTCCACTTT
CDR3aa: CSARDSAVGSNSPLHF
v_gene: TRBV20-1
abundance: NA
j_gene: TRBJ1-6
d_gene: NA
len: 16

CDR3nt: TGCGCCAGCAGCGCGGATGAAAAACTGTTTTTT
CDR3aa: CASSADEKLFF
v_gene: TRBV5-1
abundance: many
j_gene: TRBJ1-4
d_gene: NA
len: 11

CDR3nt: TGTGCCAGCTCACCGGGTGGGACATTTTACAATGAGCAGTTCTTC
CDR3aa: CASSPGGTFYNEQFF
v_gene: TRBV18
abundance: many
j_gene: TRBJ2-1
d_gene: NA
len: 15

CDR3nt: TGTGCCAGCAGTTACTCGGACAGGCTGGTCCACACTGAAGCTTTCTTT
CDR3aa: CASSYSDRLVHTEAFF
v_gene: TRBV6-2/TRBV6-3
abundance: few
j_gene: TRBJ1-1
d_gene: TRBD1
len: 16

CDR3nt: TGTGCCAGCAGTTTAGGAGGGGCTGGCACCGGGGAGCTGTTTTTT
CDR3aa: CASSLGGAGTGELFF
v_gene: TRBV12-3/TRBV12-4
abundance: many
j_gene: TRBJ2-2
d_gene: NA
len: 15

CDR3nt: TGTGCCAGCAGTTTATCCCTAGCGGGACTTTACGAGCAGTACTTC
CDR3aa: CASSLSLAGLYEQYF
v_gene: TRBV27
abundance: many
j_gene: TRBJ2-7
d_gene: TRBD2
len: 15

CDR3nt: TGTGCCACCAAACTAGGCGCCGGGGAGCTGTTTTTT
CDR3aa: CATKLGAGELFF
v_gene: TRBV10-3
abundance: many
j_gene: TRBJ2-2
d_gene: NA
len: 12